These 4 T cell receptor beta chains originate from one sample sequenced in a study of cytomegalovirus exposure and HLA in healthy donors. Only in-frame clones appear in the TCRdb table, and some are missing; sequencing was by immunoSEQ multiplex PCR. The table lists 65,000 to 80,000 clones, 94% of them singletons, with 2.1% in the top ten. Sequenced input: PBMCs. The receptors derive from a woman between 18 and 29 years old in good health and CMV-seronegative.

The chain has TRBV4-1 and TRBJ2-3, with TRBD2 matching 12 bases. The CDR3 is 16 amino acids. The germline CDR1 and CDR2 sequences are MGHRA and YSYEKL. V shed 3 bases, J shed 3 bases, and the junction held 4 bases outside the gene matches. CDR3 loop: CASSHLTSGGTDTQYF. CDR3 bases: TGCGCCAGCAGCCACCTGACTAGCGGGGGAACAGATACGCAGTATTTT.

This clone was seen just once. J is TRBJ2-1 and V is TRBV7-9; D gene uncertain. The germline V and J ends were trimmed by 1 base and 6 bases, with 7 bases remaining between them. Germline assignment: CDR1 SEHNR and CDR2 FQNEAQ (reference sequence). The CDR3 totals 13 residues. The chain's CDR3 is CASSLDAGNEQFF. The CDR3 DNA sequence: TGTGCCAGCAGCTTAGATGCAGGCAATGAGCAGTTCTTC. The whole variable domain, filled in from reference TRBV7-9 and TRBJ2-1, reads DTGVSQNPRHKITKRGQNVTFRCDPISEHNRLYWYRQTLGQGPEFLTYFQNEAQLEKSRLLSDRFSAERPKGSFSTLEIQRTEQGDSAMYLCASSLDAGNEQFFGPGTRLTVL.

The rearrangement uses TRBV7-2 and TRBJ1-2; weak D call: TRBD1 (5 bases). The CDR3 runs to 15 residues. The V and J ends lost 3 bases and 3 bases respectively, with 14 bases between them. Germline-derived CDR1 and CDR2 are SGHTA and FQGNSA. CDR3 sequence: CASSFRRGEDYGYTF. The CDR3 coding sequence is TGTGCCAGCAGCTTTAGACGGGGGGAGGACTATGGCTACACCTTC.

The table lists this clone with a count of one. The chain is built from TRBV30 and TRBJ1-3; D is undetermined. Trimming left V 3 bases short and J 3 bases short, with 9 bases between. From germline, CDR1 is GTSNPN and CDR2 SVGIG (reference sequence). The CDR3 covers 13 residues. This CDR3 reads CAWRFGFGNTIYF. The CDR3 bases are TGTGCCTGGAGGTTCGGGTTTGGAAACACCATATATTTT.